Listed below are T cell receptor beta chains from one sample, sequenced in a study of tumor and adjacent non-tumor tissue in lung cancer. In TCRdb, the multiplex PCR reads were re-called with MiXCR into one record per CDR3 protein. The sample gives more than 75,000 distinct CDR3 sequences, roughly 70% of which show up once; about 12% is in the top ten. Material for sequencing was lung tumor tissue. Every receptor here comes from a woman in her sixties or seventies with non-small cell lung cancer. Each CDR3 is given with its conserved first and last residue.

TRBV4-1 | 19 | CASSQDLQGVTVRTESQYF
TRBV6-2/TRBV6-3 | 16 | CASSYSELEPTDTQYF
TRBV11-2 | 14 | CVSSFGGMNTEALF
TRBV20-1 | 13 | CRSQVSWANVLTF
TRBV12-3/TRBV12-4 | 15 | CANNWGDRGATEAFF
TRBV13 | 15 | CASRSGTGGVDTQYF
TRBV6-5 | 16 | CAGSYSLGKGEKTQYF
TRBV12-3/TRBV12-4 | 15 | CASSLTSGTVFEQYF
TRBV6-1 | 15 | CGSRTGTGASCEQYF
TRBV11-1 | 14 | CASSGDRRPYKQFF
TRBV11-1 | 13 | CVSSYPSLGEQFF
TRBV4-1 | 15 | CVSSNRTPSTDTQYF
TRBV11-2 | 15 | CASSSRGTDTYEQYF
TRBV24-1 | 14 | CATSKGPNTGELFF
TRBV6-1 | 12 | CASSETFYEQYF
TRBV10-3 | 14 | CAAASGGSPYEQYF
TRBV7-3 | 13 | CTSSLVAEETQYF
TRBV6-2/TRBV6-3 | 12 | CASSYPAYEHYF
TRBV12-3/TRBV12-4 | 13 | CASGLTGHYGYTF
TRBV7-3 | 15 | CATSAMASKTNEQFF
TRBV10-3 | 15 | CAIGESLTYTDTQYF
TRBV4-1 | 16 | CPSSQVVGQGASEQYF
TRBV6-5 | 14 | CASSAGFDNQPQHF
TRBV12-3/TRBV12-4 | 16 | CASSERVLGTKNILYF
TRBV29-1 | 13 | CCVAGTVNDEQFF
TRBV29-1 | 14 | CSVRLVGAPYEQYF
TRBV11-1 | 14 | CASSFEGGLYEHYF
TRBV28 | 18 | CASSPQPSGTESTDTQYF
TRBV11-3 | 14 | CASTLQGSYNEQFF
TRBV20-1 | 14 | CSASRDSTATEAFF
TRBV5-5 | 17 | CASSCAGQAPMKTEAFF
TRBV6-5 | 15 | CASSNGSQGAYGYTF
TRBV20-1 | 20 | CSARERQGDSTSGSTDTQYF
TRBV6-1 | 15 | CASSNGGLYNSPLHF
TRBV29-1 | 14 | CSVGLCREDTEAFF